This TCR beta chain came from a study of blood T cell repertoires in COVID-19. Study context: Italy, Spain and the United States were the sources of the convalescent and acute COVID-19 samples.

Authors' methods: Amplification with reference gene primers provided the estimates of nucleated cell counts. Using immunoSEQ multiplex PCR, the repertoire was profiled, and TCRdb retains in-frame clones only, with some absent. The V and J calls and clone size were taken over from that table, and D and trimming were inferred from the DNA. Here the sample spans hundreds of thousands of clones, 89% being singletons. CDR3 length: 15 residues. Trimming cost V 7 bases and J 4 bases; bases outside gene matches: 8. From germline, CDR1 is MDHEN and CDR2 SYDVKM. The V call is TRBV28, the J call TRBJ1-1, with 11 bases fitting TRBD1. The receptor was isolated from a woman in her 30s with COVID-19, enrolled during active disease. Sample: peripheral blood. The CDR3, as DNA: TGTGCCAGCACCGGCCCCGGGACAGGGGGCACTGAAGCTTTCTTT. Residues: CASTGPGTGGTEAFF.